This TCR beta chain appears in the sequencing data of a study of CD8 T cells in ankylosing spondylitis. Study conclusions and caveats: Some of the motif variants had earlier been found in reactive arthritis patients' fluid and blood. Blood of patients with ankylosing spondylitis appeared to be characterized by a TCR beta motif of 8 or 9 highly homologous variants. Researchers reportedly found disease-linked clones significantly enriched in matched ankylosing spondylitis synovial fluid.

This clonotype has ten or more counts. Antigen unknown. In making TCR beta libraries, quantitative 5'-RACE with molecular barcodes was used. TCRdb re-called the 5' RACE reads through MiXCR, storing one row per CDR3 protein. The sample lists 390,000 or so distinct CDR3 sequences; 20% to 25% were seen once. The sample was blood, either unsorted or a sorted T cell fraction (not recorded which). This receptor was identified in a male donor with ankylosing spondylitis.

CDR3 bases: TGTGCCAGCAGCTTCCCCGGCGGAGAGACCCAGTACTTC. It is translated as CASSFPGGETQYF. The chain carries TRBV7-2 and TRBJ2-5; no definite D call. Germline CDR1 reads SGHTA; CDR2 reads FQGNSA. V was shortened by 3 bases and J by 4 bases, with 9 bases between the two germline ends. This CDR3 contains 13 residues.